These T cell receptor beta chains were read from a single sample in a study of type 1 regulatory T cells. Antigens for these TCRs are unknown. Using its own MiXCR run on the reads, TCRdb lists one record per CDR3 protein. The sample comprises about 68,000 distinct CDR3 sequences, 50% to 70% of which are singletons, and 7.6% rests with the top ten. The sequenced sample consisted of cultured T cells, either the whole culture or a sorted T cell fraction (not recorded which). The receptors were sampled from a human donor in good health. Both conserved end residues are part of each CDR3. The D gene is left open where the match is weak. Expanded clones are given a class, and other clones once, few, many or no size at all.

>NA|TRBD2|TRBV12-5|TRBJ2-1
TGTGCTAGTGGTTTGGAGGGACTAGCATACAATGAGCAGTTCTTC
CASGLEGLAYNEQFF
>NA|NA|TRBV4-2|TRBJ2-3
TGTGCCAGCAGCCAAGGTCGGCAGGATACGCAGTATTTT
CASSQGRQDTQYF
>NA|NA|TRBV24-1|TRBJ2-3
TGTGCCACCAGTAGCATAGATACGCAGTATTTT
CATSSIDTQYF
>NA|NA|TRBV20-1|TRBJ2-5
TGCAGTGCTAGAGTGGGCGAAGAGACCCAGTACTTC
CSARVGEETQYF
>few|NA|TRBV6-5|TRBJ1-2
TGTGCCAGCAGAAGCTTAGGGGAGCCTAACTATGGCTACACCTTC
CASRSLGEPNYGYTF
>NA|NA|TRBV21-1|TRBJ2-7
TGTGCCAGCAGCAAACTCTGGACGGGGGCCCAGCCGACCTACGAGCAGTACTTC
CASSKLWTGAQPTYEQYF
>NA|NA|TRBV5-1|TRBJ2-1
TGCGCCAGCAGCTTTTCTTTCCGGGAGAATGAGCAGTTCTTC
CASSFSFRENEQFF
>NA|TRBD2|TRBV20-1|TRBJ2-1
TGCAGTGCGTATACTAGCGGGAGTATCAATGAGCAGTTCTTC
CSAYTSGSINEQFF
>NA|NA|TRBV5-1|TRBJ2-5
TGCGCCAGCAGCTTGAGAACGGACTCGGAGACCCAGTACTTC
CASSLRTDSETQYF
>few|NA|TRBV4-2|TRBJ1-1
TGTGCCAGCAGCCAAGATAGGGGGAACACTGAAGCTTTCTTT
CASSQDRGNTEAFF
>NA|NA|TRBV24-1|TRBJ2-5
TGTGCCACCAGTGACCCGGGAGTGAATTTGGGAGAGACCCAGTACTTC
CATSDPGVNLGETQYF
>few|NA|TRBV5-1|TRBJ2-7
TGCGCCAGCAGCTTGGGGGGGACGTATAGCTACGAGCAGTACTTC
CASSLGGTYSYEQYF
>NA|TRBD2|TRBV5-1|TRBJ2-1
TGCGCCAGCAGCTCCCCCAGCGGGAAGTACAATGAGCAGTTCTTC
CASSSPSGKYNEQFF
>NA|TRBD2|TRBV4-1|TRBJ2-1
TGCGCCAGCAGCCAAGCCGGGACTAGCGCGGATGAGCAGTTCTTC
CASSQAGTSADEQFF
>NA|TRBD2|TRBV7-2|TRBJ2-1
TGTGCCAGCAGCCTCAGACTAGCGGGACCCGCCGGTGAGCAGTTCTTC
CASSLRLAGPAGEQFF
>few|NA|TRBV7-2|TRBJ2-2
TGTGCCAGCAGCTTAGCCGTGGGAACCGGGGAGCTGTTTTTT
CASSLAVGTGELFF
>NA|NA|TRBV6-2/TRBV6-3|TRBJ1-6
TGTGCCAGCAGTTACTCGACGGGCAGCTCCTATAATTCACCCCTCCACTTT
CASSYSTGSSYNSPLHF
>NA|NA|TRBV7-2|TRBJ1-2
TGTGCCAGCAGCTCACCGGCATCGAGCCGCTATGGCTACACCTTC
CASSSPASSRYGYTF
>NA|TRBD2|TRBV29-1|TRBJ2-5
TGCAGCGTTGTCGGGGGGACCCAATACTTC
CSVVGGTQYF
>few|NA|TRBV5-4|TRBJ2-5
TGTGCCAGCTCCCCCCCGGGGCAAGAGACCCAGTACTTC
CASSPPGQETQYF
>NA|TRBD1|TRBV10-1|TRBJ2-7
TGCGCCAGCAGTGCGGGGACAGTGGTTGCAGAGCAGTACTTC
CASSAGTVVAEQYF
>few|NA|TRBV20-1|TRBJ2-7
TGCAGTGCTAGAGTGCGGGGCGAGCAGTACTTC
CSARVRGEQYF
>NA|TRBD1|TRBV30|TRBJ2-7
TGTGCCTGGTCGACGGGGACAGGGTCCTACGAGCAGTACTTC
CAWSTGTGSYEQYF
>NA|NA|TRBV10-3|TRBJ2-5
TGTGCCATCAGTGAGGGTTGGGAGACCCAGTACTTC
CAISEGWETQYF
>NA|NA|TRBV5-4|TRBJ2-7
TGTGCCAGCAGCACGGGACGGCTATCCTACGAGCAGTACTTC
CASSTGRLSYEQYF
>once|NA|TRBV7-3|TRBJ2-3
TGTGCCAGCAGCTGGGACTTCACAGATACGCAGTATTTT
CASSWDFTDTQYF
>NA|TRBD1|TRBV20-1|TRBJ1-2
TGCAGTGCAAGGGACAGGCTCTCGGATGGCTACACCTTC
CSARDRLSDGYTF
>NA|TRBD2|TRBV5-1|TRBJ2-1
TGCGCCAGCAGCTCTTATAGCGGGGGTGCCTACAATGAGCAGTTCTTC
CASSSYSGGAYNEQFF
>NA|NA|TRBV3-1|TRBJ2-2
TGTGCCAGCAGCCGCACAGCGGGGAACACCGGGGAGCTGTTTTTT
CASSRTAGNTGELFF
>NA|NA|TRBV19|TRBJ1-1
TGTGCCAGTAGTATCCCGGCCAGAGGGTCCGTCTCCACTGAAGCTTTCTTT
CASSIPARGSVSTEAFF
>NA|NA|TRBV7-2|TRBJ2-1
TGTGCCAGCAGCTTAGTAAACCGGCCCCATGAGCAGTTCTTC
CASSLVNRPHEQFF
>NA|NA|TRBV9|TRBJ2-5
TGTGCCAGCAGCTTGACTGAGTTGGAGACCCAGTACTTC
CASSLTELETQYF
>few|TRBD1|TRBV2|TRBJ2-5
TGTGCCAGCAGTACCTCAACAGGGGATGAGACCCAGTACTTC
CASSTSTGDETQYF
>NA|NA|TRBV2|TRBJ1-4
TGTGCCAGCAGTGAAACGGGTGTAGGGAGCAATGAAAAACTGTTTTTT
CASSETGVGSNEKLFF
>NA|NA|TRBV10-3|TRBJ2-3
TGTGCCATCAGGGCGCCCCTCACAGATACGCAGTATTTT
CAIRAPLTDTQYF
>NA|TRBD2|TRBV5-1|TRBJ2-5
TGCGCCAGCAGCTTGAGCCTAGCGGGAACAGAGACCCAGTACTTC
CASSLSLAGTETQYF
>once|NA|TRBV20-1|TRBJ2-7
TGCAGTGCTGTTGAACAGGCATCCTACGAGCAGTACTTC
CSAVEQASYEQYF
>NA|NA|TRBV28|TRBJ1-6
TGTGCCAGCACCAACGGGGGTAGTCCGTCCTATTCACCCCTCCACTTT
CASTNGGSPSYSPLHF
>NA|NA|TRBV7-9|TRBJ2-1
TGTGCCAGCAGCTTAGATAATGGTAATGAGCAGTTCTTC
CASSLDNGNEQFF
>NA|TRBD2|TRBV27|TRBJ2-7
TGTGCCAGCAGTCTCACATACCAACTAGCGGGAGGGCCCAGATTCTTGGACGAGCAGTACTTC
CASSLTYQLAGGPRFLDEQYF
>NA|NA|TRBV28|TRBJ2-7
TGTGCCAGCATCCCCCGGTTGACGGATACCTACGAGCAGTACTTC
CASIPRLTDTYEQYF
>NA|NA|TRBV6-2/TRBV6-3|TRBJ1-5
TGTGCCACCACCACGGGGGATCAGCCCCAGCATTTT
CATTTGDQPQHF
>NA|TRBD2|TRBV24-1|TRBJ2-1
TGTGCCACCAGTGATTTCCCTAGCGGGAGGGATGGTGAGCAGTTCTTC
CATSDFPSGRDGEQFF
>NA|NA|TRBV20-1|TRBJ2-5
TGCAGTGCAATAGCGGTTCAGAGAGAGACCCAGTACTTC
CSAIAVQRETQYF
>NA|TRBD1|TRBV29-1|TRBJ1-2
TGCAGCGTGGCAACAGGGGATTATGGCTACACCTTC
CSVATGDYGYTF
>NA|TRBD2|TRBV10-3|TRBJ2-5
TGTGCCATCGGGACTAGCGGCGAGACCCAGTACTTC
CAIGTSGETQYF
>NA|NA|TRBV5-6|TRBJ2-2
TGTGCCAGCAGCTTCTCCGGCGGGGAGCTGTTTTTT
CASSFSGGELFF
>NA|NA|TRBV18|TRBJ2-1
TGTGCCAGCTCACCCTCGCGCTACAATGAGCAGTTCTTC
CASSPSRYNEQFF
>few|TRBD2|TRBV28|TRBJ2-7
TGTGCCAGCTTCCGGGGGGGGGGCCACGAGCAGTACTTC
CASFRGGGHEQYF
>NA|TRBD1|TRBV7-2|TRBJ2-7
TGTGCCAGCAGCTTAGATTCAGGACAGGGGTACGAGCAGTACTTC
CASSLDSGQGYEQYF
>NA|NA|TRBV6-5|TRBJ2-7
TGTGCCAGCAGTGGCCTTGGGACCAGCTCCTACGAGCAGTACTTC
CASSGLGTSSYEQYF
>few|NA|TRBV29-1|TRBJ2-7
TGCAGCGTTGAAGGAGAAGGGGCGGTCTACGAGCAGTACTTC
CSVEGEGAVYEQYF
>NA|TRBD1|TRBV19|TRBJ1-2
TGTGCCAGTAGGCTAATGATGGGACAGGGCGGCTATGGCTACACCTTC
CASRLMMGQGGYGYTF
>NA|TRBD2|TRBV5-1|TRBJ2-1
TGCGCCAGCAGCTCTACTAGCGGGACGACTGAGCAGTTCTTC
CASSSTSGTTEQFF
>NA|NA|TRBV12-3/TRBV12-4|TRBJ1-1
TGTGCCAGCAGTTTACGAAACACTGAAGCTTTCTTT
CASSLRNTEAFF
>few|NA|TRBV11-3|TRBJ1-1
TGTGCCAGCAGCTTACGTTCAGGGACTGAAGCTTTCTTT
CASSLRSGTEAFF
>few|NA|TRBV5-1|TRBJ2-2
TGCGCCAGCAGCTTGGCTGCGGGAACCGGGGAGCTGTTTTTT
CASSLAAGTGELFF
>NA|TRBD2|TRBV7-2|TRBJ2-7
TGTGCCAGCAGCGACCCTATATGGACTAGCGGGACCTCCTACGAGCAGTACTTC
CASSDPIWTSGTSYEQYF
>few|NA|TRBV6-2/TRBV6-3|TRBJ2-7
TGTGCCAGCAGGCAGGCCTACGAGCAGTACTTC
CASRQAYEQYF
>once|NA|TRBV25-1|TRBJ1-1
TGTGCCAGCAGTGAATATAGAGGGGCGAACACTGAAGCTTTCTTT
CASSEYRGANTEAFF